A selection of T cell receptor beta chains follows, all from one sample in a study of T-cell reconstitution after alpha-beta-depleted transplantation in children. MiXCR, run by TCRdb on the PCR reads, gives a single entry per CDR3 protein. The data hold 750,000 to 950,000 distinct CDR3 sequences, with roughly 15% observed a single time. Sequenced material: PBMCs, mostly from graft donor cells, taken 360 days after TCRalphabeta/CD19-depleted stem cell transplant. The source is a male patient between 10 and 17 years old who had a stem cell transplant for acute lymphoblastic leukemia, so the T cells may come from the graft donor. Each CDR3 is given with its conserved first and last residue. Each record gives: CDR3 DNA, CDR3 protein, D gene, J gene, clone size, V gene. D genes are given only for firm matches. Only some rows state a clone size, as once, few, many or a class for expanded clones.

TGTGCCAGCAGTTTACGTCACCTCTACACCTTC,CASSLRHLYTF,.,TRBJ1-2,.,TRBV28
TGTGCCAGCAGCTTAGATCCCTCGCGGGAGGCGAATGAGCAGTTCTTC,CASSLDPSREANEQFF,TRBD2,TRBJ2-1,.,TRBV11-2
TGTGCCAGCAGCTTAGGCAGGGGAACCTATGGCTACACCTTC,CASSLGRGTYGYTF,.,TRBJ1-2,.,TRBV7-7
TGTGCCAGTCGGAGAAACTCACAGGATACGCAGTATTTT,CASRRNSQDTQYF,.,TRBJ2-3,many,TRBV27
TGTGCCAGCAGTTCGCTCGAGCAGGGAAACACCATATATTTT,CASSSLEQGNTIYF,.,TRBJ1-3,.,TRBV12-3/TRBV12-4
TGCGCCAGCAGCCAAGTCGGACCCACAGATACGCAGTATTTT,CASSQVGPTDTQYF,.,TRBJ2-3,many,TRBV4-1
TGTGCCAGCAGTTTGACGGTGCAGCGGGACGGAACCTACGAGCAGTACTTC,CASSLTVQRDGTYEQYF,TRBD2,TRBJ2-7,.,TRBV27
TGTGCCAGCAGCCATCTCAGCGGGACCGACACAGATACGCAGTATTTT,CASSHLSGTDTDTQYF,TRBD2,TRBJ2-3,.,TRBV3-1
TGCAGTGCTTGTAGGACGGATAGTGAAGCTTTCTTT,CSACRTDSEAFF,.,TRBJ1-1,few,TRBV20-1
TGCAGCGTTCCGCTCCCAGGGGTTGAGCAGTTCTTC,CSVPLPGVEQFF,.,TRBJ2-1,few,TRBV29-1
TGTGCCAGCAGCGTAGGGGACTACGGGTCCTCGACTGAAGCTTTCTTT,CASSVGDYGSSTEAFF,.,TRBJ1-1,.,TRBV9
TGTGCCAGCAGCGTAGAACCGGGACTAGCGGGAAGATTGAGTGAGCAGTTCTTC,CASSVEPGLAGRLSEQFF,TRBD2,TRBJ2-1,.,TRBV9
TGCAGCGTCACTTCCGGGACAGGGTCCTACGAGCAGTACTTC,CSVTSGTGSYEQYF,TRBD1,TRBJ2-7,.,TRBV29-1
TGCGCCAGCAGGGAAAGCGGACTCTCCTACGAGCAGTACTTC,CASRESGLSYEQYF,.,TRBJ2-7,few,TRBV5-1
TGTGCCAGCAGCTTAACTGTCACCTACGAGCAGTACTTC,CASSLTVTYEQYF,.,TRBJ2-7,few,TRBV7-9
TGTGCCAGCAGTCCGACGGGGGTAACCTACGAGCAGTACTTC,CASSPTGVTYEQYF,.,TRBJ2-7,many,TRBV12-3/TRBV12-4
TGCGCCAGCAGCTTGTTTACTGGGGGGGCAAATGGCTACACCTTC,CASSLFTGGANGYTF,.,TRBJ1-2,.,TRBV5-1
TGTGCCAGTAGTATTACCCTAGCAGCCGGAAACTATGGCTACACCTTC,CASSITLAAGNYGYTF,.,TRBJ1-2,once,TRBV19
TGTGCCAGCACCACTTATTTAGCGTCAGAGACCCAGTACTTC,CASTTYLASETQYF,.,TRBJ2-5,.,TRBV7-2
TGTGCCAGCAGTTACTCGAACGACTGGTATAATGAAAAACTGTTTTTT,CASSYSNDWYNEKLFF,.,TRBJ1-4,.,TRBV6-5
TGTGCCAGCAGCTTTTACAGTGAGGAGACCCAGTACTTC,CASSFYSEETQYF,.,TRBJ2-5,few,TRBV7-7
TGCGCCAGCAGCTTGGTCGGCGGGAGCGGCATCGGGGAGCTGTTTTTT,CASSLVGGSGIGELFF,TRBD2,TRBJ2-2,.,TRBV5-1
TGTGCCTGGAGTGTAGCTTCTGAGCAGTTCTTC,CAWSVASEQFF,.,TRBJ2-1,few,TRBV30
TGTGCCAGCAGCCATGACGGGAGGGCCCCCTACGAGCAGTACTTC,CASSHDGRAPYEQYF,TRBD2,TRBJ2-7,few,TRBV12-3/TRBV12-4
TGTGCCAGCTCACCACCGGGGGTATACGCCAAAAACATTCAGTACTTC,CASSPPGVYAKNIQYF,.,TRBJ2-4,few,TRBV18
TGCGCCAGCAGTGTGCTAGAGAGCTCCTACGAGCAGTACTTC,CASSVLESSYEQYF,.,TRBJ2-7,.,TRBV10-2
TGTGCCAGCAGTCCACGGACAGGGAGGCGTGAGACCCAGTACTTC,CASSPRTGRRETQYF,TRBD1,TRBJ2-5,many,TRBV12-3/TRBV12-4
TGTGCCAGCAGCTTGGATCCCAGGGGAAACACCGGGGAGCTGTTTTTT,CASSLDPRGNTGELFF,.,TRBJ2-2,few,TRBV5-5
TGTGCCACCGGGGGGTCAGGAGCAGATACGCAGTATTTT,CATGGSGADTQYF,TRBD2,TRBJ2-3,few,TRBV9
TGTGCCACCAGTGATTTTTGGGGGGACAGGGATCCCTACAATGAGCAGTTCTTC,CATSDFWGDRDPYNEQFF,TRBD1,TRBJ2-1,few,TRBV24-1
TGTGCCATCAGTGAGTCGGTCTCCAGGAACACCGGGGAGCTGTTTTTT,CAISESVSRNTGELFF,.,TRBJ2-2,.,TRBV10-3
TGTGCCAGTCGACAGGGGGTTGACGATACGCAGTATTTT,CASRQGVDDTQYF,TRBD1,TRBJ2-3,.,TRBV12-3/TRBV12-4
TGTGCCAGCAGTGACCAGCCTGGAAACACCATATATTTT,CASSDQPGNTIYF,.,TRBJ1-3,.,TRBV6-1
TGTGCCAGCAGCTCGACTCAGCTGCTAGCGGGGGTCACAGATACGCAGTATTTT,CASSSTQLLAGVTDTQYF,TRBD2,TRBJ2-3,.,TRBV11-2
TGCGCCAGCAGCCAAAGGACCCTGGGCCCTTACGAGCAGTACTTC,CASSQRTLGPYEQYF,.,TRBJ2-7,few,TRBV4-1
TGTGCCAGAGCGGGAGGTATTATAATGAAGCAGTTCTTC,CARAGGIIMKQFF,TRBD2,TRBJ2-1,.,TRBV2
TGTGCCAGCAGCTTTAGCCCTATCATGAACACTGAAGCTTTCTTT,CASSFSPIMNTEAFF,.,TRBJ1-1,few,TRBV7-3
TGTGCCAGCAGTGATGAGATCAACACTGAAGCTTTCTTT,CASSDEINTEAFF,.,TRBJ1-1,.,TRBV6-1
TGTGCCAGCAGCTTAGATCGGCGTGACCGCAGTAGGTTTTTT,CASSLDRRDRSRFF,.,TRBJ2-2,.,TRBV11-2
TGTGCCAGCAGCTTTCGGGCCACAGGGGGCAATCAGCCCCAGCATTTT,CASSFRATGGNQPQHF,TRBD1,TRBJ1-5,.,TRBV5-6
TGTGCCAGCAGCCAAGCGGGCTACGAGCAGTACTTC,CASSQAGYEQYF,.,TRBJ2-7,many,TRBV4-1
TGCAGTGCTAGGACAGGGATGGCCCCCTACGAGCAGTACTTC,CSARTGMAPYEQYF,TRBD1,TRBJ2-7,.,TRBV20-1